These 7 T cell receptor beta chains originate from one sample sequenced in a study of blood T cell repertoires in COVID-19. Generated by immunoSEQ multiplex PCR, the TCRdb table keeps only in-frame clones and is missing some. This table holds about 82,000 clones, 85% found once. The specimen sequenced was peripheral blood. Source of these receptors: an elderly man with active or convalescent COVID-19.

The CDR3 loop reads CASKGRLAGGVPDTGELFF. The CDR3, as DNA: TGTGCCAGTAAAGGGCGTTTAGCGGGAGGCGTTCCCGACACCGGGGAGCTGTTTTTT. J is TRBJ2-2 and V is TRBV19, with 10 bases fitting TRBD2. The trim removed 7 bases at V and 3 bases at J, leaving 17 bases unmatched. Germline assignment: CDR1 LNHDA and CDR2 SQIVND (reference sequence). The CDR3 sequence is 19 residues long.

The rearrangement links TRBV5-1 to TRBJ2-3; D is unclear. Between the trimmed V and J ends, which lost 0 bases and 10 bases, there was a span of 9 bases. Looked up from germline, CDR1 is SGHRS and CDR2 is YFSETQ. The CDR3 is 12 residues long. CDR3 protein: CASSLDSVAQYF. In nucleotides, the CDR3 is TGCGCCAGCAGCTTGGATTCCGTTGCGCAGTATTTT.

Concerning this clone: Other DNA sequences within the sample encode an identical CDR3. This CDR3 is CASSLGLAGGRETQYF. DNA for the CDR3: TGTGCCAGCAGCTTAGGACTAGCGGGGGGAAGGGAGACCCAGTACTTC. The chain employs TRBV7-2 and TRBJ2-5; 13 nucleotides match TRBD2. The CDR3 has 16 amino acids. Per germline, CDR1 SGHTA and CDR2 FQGNSA. With 1 base clipped from V and 5 bases from J, the junction kept 4 bases outside the gene matches.

This rearrangement joins TRBV5-1 to TRBJ2-6; 7 nucleotides match TRBD2. The CDR3 is 18 residues long. V lost 7 bases, J lost 0 bases, and 13 bases stayed unmatched. Germline CDR1 and CDR2: SGHRS and YFSETQ. The CDR3 loop is CASSATGGFGSGANVLTF. CDR3 in DNA: TGCGCCAGCTCCGCTACGGGGGGTTTTGGCTCTGGGGCCAACGTCCTGACTTTC.

The chain couples TRBV5-5 to TRBJ1-1; TRBD1 is a possible D gene (6 bases). The CDR3 length is 14 residues. V was clipped by 4 bases and J by 4 bases, with 14 bases between them. CDR1 is SGHKS and CDR2 is YYEKEE in the germline V gene (reference sequence). CDR3 sequence (DNA): TGTGCCAGCAGCACGACAGGCCTCAGCACTGAAGCTTTCTTT. This gives the protein CASSTTGLSTEAFF.

The chain recombines TRBV11-3 with TRBJ1-1; the D gene is possibly TRBD1 (6 bases). The CDR3 length is 13 residues. Germline CDR1 is SGHNT and CDR2 is YENEEA. V was cut by 5 bases and J by 5 bases, with 12 bases left in between. The CDR3 is CASSPGAGTEAFF. In nucleotides, the CDR3 is TGTGCCAGCAGCCCAGGGGCCGGGACTGAAGCTTTCTTT.

The chain has TRBV5-1 and TRBJ2-5; 13 bases align to TRBD2. V shed 0 bases and J 1 base; nucleotides not matched to a gene: 3. The CDR3 has 17 amino acids. Germline V gene lookup returns CDR1 SGHRS and CDR2 YFSETQ. The CDR3 spells CASSLVLAGGFQETQYF. The CDR3 DNA is TGCGCCAGCAGCTTGGTACTAGCGGGAGGGTTCCAAGAGACCCAGTACTTC.